This TCR beta chain derives from a study of beta chain features in type 1 diabetes. Study at large: Sorted cells from all samples, numbering 107,917,701, were examined. General observations from the study: Shortening of TCRB CDR3s, moderate but significant, appeared in all four CD4+ subsets of Type 1 diabetes patients. Patients showed naive, central memory and Treg TCRB repertoires that appeared more similar than those of healthy donors.

All of the isolated RNA was reverse transcribed, so expressed TCRB transcripts were sequenced. Sequencing used immunoSEQ multiplex PCR; TCRdb keeps in-frame clones, though not all of them. The table shows roughly 160,000 clones, with approximately 8.1% occurring only once. This CDR3 is 18 amino acids long. Per germline, CDR1 LGHNA and CDR2 YNFKEQ. The V segment lost 0 bases and the J segment 5 bases; nucleotides outside the gene matches: 12. CD45RO/CCR7/CD25/CD127/CD95/CD27 sorting isolated CD4+ naive, central memory, regulatory and stem cell-like memory cells. In the case of this clone: Its matching antigen is unknown.

Sequencing used central memory CD4+ T cells from blood. The J gene is TRBJ2-3, the V gene TRBV4-2, with TRBD2 matching over 9 bases. The receptor's source is a man aged 18 to 29 with type 1 diabetes. The CDR3 region has the DNA TGTGCCAGCAGCCAAGATGGGACTAGCCGGGGTAATGGAGATACGCAGTATTTT. The encoded protein is CASSQDGTSRGNGDTQYF.